This T cell receptor (beta chain) derives from a study of cytomegalovirus exposure and HLA in healthy donors. The germline V gene encodes CDR1 MDHEN and CDR2 SYDVKM. This CDR3 spans 16 amino acids. The V and J ends lost 8 bases and 9 bases, in that order; junction bases with no gene match: 16. 60 Vbeta and 13 Jbeta primers were used in PCR. The repertoire was sequenced with immunoSEQ multiplex PCR; TCRdb's copy has only in-frame clones and lacks some. The top ten clones hold under 5.5% of a sample with 150,000 to 200,000 clones, 70% to 75% of them seen once. This clonotype was sampled from a man aged 18 to 30 in good health and CMV-seropositive. The chain recombines TRBV28 with TRBJ2-1, with 10 bases that match TRBD2. The specimen sequenced was PBMCs. The CDR3 is CASEPLAGLLRGEQFF. In nucleotides, the CDR3 is TGTGCCAGCGAGCCACTAGCGGGGTTACTCAGGGGTGAGCAGTTCTTC.